A selection of T cell receptor beta chains follows, all from one sample in a study of T-cell memory formation after mild COVID-19. TCRdb analysed the 5' RACE reads with MiXCR anew, one entry per CDR3 protein. The sample comprises about 90,000 distinct CDR3 sequences, roughly an eighth of which are singletons, and about 26% rests with the top ten. Sequenced sample: PBMCs or a T cell subset sorted from them (not recorded which). The receptors were gathered from an adult woman who had mild COVID-19 (a few samples of this study predate the infection). Cell type and time point are not known. The CDR3 runs from the conserved cysteine through the conserved F or W. The D gene is left open where the match is weak. Size is stated for part of the rows, as once, few or many counts, or as a class when the clone is expanded.

d_gene: -; v_gene: TRBV7-6; abundance: -; j_gene: TRBJ2-5; CDR3nt: TGTGCCAGCAGCTTAGCTCTAGTGGGTGAGACCCAGTACTTC; CDR3aa: CASSLALVGETQYF
d_gene: TRBD1; v_gene: TRBV4-1; abundance: few; j_gene: TRBJ2-3; CDR3nt: TGCGCCAGCAGCCACGGACAGGGCACAGATACGCAGTATTTT; CDR3aa: CASSHGQGTDTQYF
d_gene: -; v_gene: TRBV20-1; abundance: many; j_gene: TRBJ2-7; CDR3nt: TGCAGTGTTTCACGGGGGCGGGTCTACGAGCAGTACTTC; CDR3aa: CSVSRGRVYEQYF
d_gene: TRBD2; v_gene: TRBV7-2; abundance: -; j_gene: TRBJ2-1; CDR3nt: TGTGCCAGCAGCGCCTCCGGGGGACTAGTGGTTGAGCAGTTCTTC; CDR3aa: CASSASGGLVVEQFF
d_gene: -; v_gene: TRBV12-3/TRBV12-4; abundance: few; j_gene: TRBJ2-1; CDR3nt: TGTGCCAGCAGACCTACAGGGAGCTCCTACAATGAGCAGTTCTTC; CDR3aa: CASRPTGSSYNEQFF
d_gene: TRBD1; v_gene: TRBV5-1; abundance: many; j_gene: TRBJ2-7; CDR3nt: TGCGCCAGCAGCTCGCAACAGATCTCCGGGACAGGCTACGAGCAGTACTTC; CDR3aa: CASSSQQISGTGYEQYF
d_gene: -; v_gene: TRBV7-9; abundance: few; j_gene: TRBJ2-2; CDR3nt: TGTGCCAGCAGCCCCTCGCAGGGAACCGGGGAGCTGTTTTTT; CDR3aa: CASSPSQGTGELFF
d_gene: -; v_gene: TRBV5-1; abundance: -; j_gene: TRBJ2-1; CDR3nt: TGCGCCAGCAGCTTGGGATTCGGACCCCAGAGGGAGCAGTTCTTC; CDR3aa: CASSLGFGPQREQFF
d_gene: -; v_gene: TRBV12-3/TRBV12-4; abundance: -; j_gene: TRBJ1-1; CDR3nt: TGTGCCAGCAGTTTAGTTTCTTCGACAGCTGAAGCTTTCTTT; CDR3aa: CASSLVSSTAEAFF
d_gene: -; v_gene: TRBV25-1; abundance: few; j_gene: TRBJ1-5; CDR3nt: TGTGCCAGCAGCTCCCCCATCGGGGGCGATCAGCCCCAGCATTTT; CDR3aa: CASSSPIGGDQPQHF
d_gene: -; v_gene: TRBV6-2/TRBV6-3; abundance: -; j_gene: TRBJ2-7; CDR3nt: TGTGCCAGCAGTTACAAGTTAGCAGGCGAGCAGTACTTC; CDR3aa: CASSYKLAGEQYF
d_gene: -; v_gene: TRBV20-1; abundance: -; j_gene: TRBJ2-7; CDR3nt: TGCAGTGCTAGAGATTTCGCCGGGGGTGTTTACTCCTACGAGCAGTACTTC; CDR3aa: CSARDFAGGVYSYEQYF
d_gene: -; v_gene: TRBV15; abundance: few; j_gene: TRBJ2-3; CDR3nt: TGTGCCACCAGCAGAGATGACCTGGATACGCAGTATTTT; CDR3aa: CATSRDDLDTQYF
d_gene: -; v_gene: TRBV27; abundance: -; j_gene: TRBJ1-5; CDR3nt: TGTGCCAGCAGTTTATCGTATGGGAGCAATCAGCCCCAGCATTTT; CDR3aa: CASSLSYGSNQPQHF
d_gene: -; v_gene: TRBV4-1; abundance: few; j_gene: TRBJ2-5; CDR3nt: TGCGCCAGCAGCCAAGGTGAGGGAACTTTCCAAGAGACCCAGTACTTC; CDR3aa: CASSQGEGTFQETQYF
d_gene: -; v_gene: TRBV12-5; abundance: few; j_gene: TRBJ1-1; CDR3nt: TGTGCTAGTGGTTTGGGCTCAGGGGCGAACACTGAAGCTTTCTTT; CDR3aa: CASGLGSGANTEAFF
d_gene: -; v_gene: TRBV19; abundance: many; j_gene: TRBJ2-2; CDR3nt: TGTGCCAGTAGTATCAAAACAGCGAACACCGGGGAGCTGTTTTTT; CDR3aa: CASSIKTANTGELFF
d_gene: TRBD1; v_gene: TRBV7-9; abundance: few; j_gene: TRBJ1-5; CDR3nt: TGTGCCAGCAGCAAGACAGGGATCGGCAATCAGCCCCAGCATTTT; CDR3aa: CASSKTGIGNQPQHF
d_gene: -; v_gene: TRBV11-2; abundance: few; j_gene: TRBJ2-7; CDR3nt: TGTGCCAGCAGCTTAGATTTCAGGTCGAGCTCCTACGAGCAGTACTTC; CDR3aa: CASSLDFRSSSYEQYF
d_gene: TRBD2; v_gene: TRBV6-2/TRBV6-3; abundance: few; j_gene: TRBJ2-7; CDR3nt: TGTGCCAGCCGCGGGAGTAACGAGCAGTACTTC; CDR3aa: CASRGSNEQYF
d_gene: -; v_gene: TRBV27; abundance: few; j_gene: TRBJ2-5; CDR3nt: TGTGCCAGCAGTCCGCAGTACCAAGAGACCCAGTACTTC; CDR3aa: CASSPQYQETQYF
d_gene: -; v_gene: TRBV5-6; abundance: few; j_gene: TRBJ2-7; CDR3nt: TGTGCCAGCAGCTTGGCTACCTCAGGTGCCTACGAGCAGTACTTC; CDR3aa: CASSLATSGAYEQYF
d_gene: -; v_gene: TRBV27; abundance: -; j_gene: TRBJ1-5; CDR3nt: TGTGCCAGCAGCCCCCTAATGTCTGGCCAGCCCCAGCATTTT; CDR3aa: CASSPLMSGQPQHF
d_gene: TRBD2; v_gene: TRBV7-9; abundance: few; j_gene: TRBJ2-3; CDR3nt: TGTGCCAGCAGCTTTCCTTCGACTAGCACGCCCACAGATACGCAGTATTTT; CDR3aa: CASSFPSTSTPTDTQYF
d_gene: TRBD1; v_gene: TRBV3-1; abundance: -; j_gene: TRBJ2-7; CDR3nt: TGTGCCAGCAGCCAAGAACAGGGGGTTATCTCCTACGAGCAGTACTTC; CDR3aa: CASSQEQGVISYEQYF
d_gene: TRBD2; v_gene: TRBV7-2; abundance: -; j_gene: TRBJ2-7; CDR3nt: TGTGCCAGCAGCCCGACTAGCGTCTCCTACGAGCAGTACTTC; CDR3aa: CASSPTSVSYEQYF
d_gene: -; v_gene: TRBV12-3/TRBV12-4; abundance: many; j_gene: TRBJ1-5; CDR3nt: TGTGCCAGCAGTTTACTGGGGAATCAGCCCCAGCATTTT; CDR3aa: CASSLLGNQPQHF